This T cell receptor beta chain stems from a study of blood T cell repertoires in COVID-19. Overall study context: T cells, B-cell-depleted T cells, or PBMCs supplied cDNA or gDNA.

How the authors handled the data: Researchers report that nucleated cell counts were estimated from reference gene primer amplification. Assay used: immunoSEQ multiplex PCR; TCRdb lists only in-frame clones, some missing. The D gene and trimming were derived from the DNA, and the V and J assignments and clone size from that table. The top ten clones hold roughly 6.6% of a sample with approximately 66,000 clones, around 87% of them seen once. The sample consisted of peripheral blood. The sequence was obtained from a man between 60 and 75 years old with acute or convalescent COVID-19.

In DNA, the CDR3 is TGTGCCAGCTCACCGTCGACAGGGAACACTGAAGCTTTCTTT. Protein product: CASSPSTGNTEAFF. This chain joins TRBV18 and TRBJ1-1; perhaps TRBD1 as D (6 bases). V was pared by 3 bases and J by 1 base, with 9 bases between. This CDR3 has 14 residues. Germline lookup yields CDR1 KGHSH and CDR2 LQKENI.